This record covers a single T cell receptor beta chain. Its specificity is not known. This PCR relied on a set of 60 Vbeta primers and 13 Jbeta primers. Clones were sequenced by immunoSEQ multiplex PCR, and TCRdb holds only the in-frame ones, with some missing. The data show about 120,000 clones, with about three quarters seen just once and approximately 2.6% held by the top ten. The germline V gene encodes CDR1 LNHDA and CDR2 SQIVND (reference sequence). The CDR3 has 15 amino acids. V lost 3 bases, J lost 6 bases, and 5 bases stayed unmatched. The sample comes from a study of cytomegalovirus exposure and HLA in healthy donors. Study outcomes and limitations: For most subjects, TCR beta sequences were reported to predict HLA-A and HLA-B alleles with accuracy.

Sequencing was carried out using PBMCs. The V and J genes are TRBV19 and TRBJ1-6; TRBD1 aligns across 7 bases. This sequence was found in a female donor in good health and CMV-seronegative. The CDR3 region has the DNA TGTGCCAGTAGTATCGGTGGACAGGCTAATTCACCCCTCCACTTT. Translated: CASSIGGQANSPLHF.